Included here is one TCR beta chain sequence, with context. Its antigen remains unidentified. Germline V gene data show CDR1 as SGHTA and CDR2 as FQGNSA. V lost 5 bases, J lost 4 bases, and 17 bases lay in between. This CDR3 has 15 residues. This entry belongs to a study of shared clonotypes between healthy human individuals. Study background: Donor composition was a couple of women and a few men, aged 18 to 49. For every donor, three CD4 naive, three CD4 memory, two CD8 naive and one CD8 memory plates were used. Study-level findings and limits: Sequencing of the sorted subsets was shown by rarefaction to be incomplete despite large depth.

Clones were read by immunoSEQ multiplex PCR, and TCRdb kept only the in-frame ones, dropping some. Here the sample spans 2 million to 2.5 million clones, 85% to 95% being singletons. The source of this sequence is a man aged 18 to 30 in good health. Some clones in this sample may be carry-over from other donors' samples. This chain connects TRBV7-2 to TRBJ2-5; tentative D call: TRBD2 (6 bases). Sequenced sample: naive CD4+ T cells from PBMCs. Subset reported: CD45RA+ positively selected. The CDR3 nucleotides are TGTGCCAGCAGCCCGAATCGGGGGAGCGGAGAGACCCAGTACTTC. Its protein is CASSPNRGSGETQYF.